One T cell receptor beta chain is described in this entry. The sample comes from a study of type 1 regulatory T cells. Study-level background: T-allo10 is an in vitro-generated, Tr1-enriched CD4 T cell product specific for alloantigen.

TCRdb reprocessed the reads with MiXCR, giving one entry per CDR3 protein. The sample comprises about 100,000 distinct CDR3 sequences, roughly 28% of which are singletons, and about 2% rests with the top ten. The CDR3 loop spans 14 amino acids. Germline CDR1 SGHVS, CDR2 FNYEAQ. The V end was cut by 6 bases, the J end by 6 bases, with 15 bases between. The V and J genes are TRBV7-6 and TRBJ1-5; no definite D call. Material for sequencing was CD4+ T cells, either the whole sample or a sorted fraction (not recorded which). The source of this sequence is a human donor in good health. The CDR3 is CASRAPGPFQPQHF. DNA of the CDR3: TGTGCCAGCAGAGCTCCGGGTCCCTTTCAGCCCCAGCATTTT.